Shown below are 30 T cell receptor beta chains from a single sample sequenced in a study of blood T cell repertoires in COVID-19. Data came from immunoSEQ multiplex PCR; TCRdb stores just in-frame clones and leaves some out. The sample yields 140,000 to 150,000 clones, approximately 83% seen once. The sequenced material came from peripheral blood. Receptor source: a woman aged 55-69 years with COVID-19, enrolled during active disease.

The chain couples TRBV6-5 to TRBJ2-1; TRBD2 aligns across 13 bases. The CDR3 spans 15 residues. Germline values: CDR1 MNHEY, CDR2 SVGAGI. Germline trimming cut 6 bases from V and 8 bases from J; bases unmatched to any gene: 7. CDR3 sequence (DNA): TGTGCCAGCAGGCCAGGACTAGCGGGGGAGTATGAGCAGTTCTTC. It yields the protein CASRPGLAGEYEQFF.

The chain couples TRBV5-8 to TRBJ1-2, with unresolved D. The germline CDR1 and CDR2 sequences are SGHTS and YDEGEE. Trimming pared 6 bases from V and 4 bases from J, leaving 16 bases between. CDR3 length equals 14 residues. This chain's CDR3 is CASIPGRIGYGYTF. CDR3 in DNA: TGTGCCAGCATCCCCGGCAGGATCGGCTATGGCTACACCTTC.

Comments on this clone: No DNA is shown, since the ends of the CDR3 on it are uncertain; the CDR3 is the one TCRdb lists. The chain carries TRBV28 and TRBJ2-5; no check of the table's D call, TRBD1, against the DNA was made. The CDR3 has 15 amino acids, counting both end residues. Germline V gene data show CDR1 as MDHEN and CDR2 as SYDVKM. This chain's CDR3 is CASSTSGQGGETQYF.

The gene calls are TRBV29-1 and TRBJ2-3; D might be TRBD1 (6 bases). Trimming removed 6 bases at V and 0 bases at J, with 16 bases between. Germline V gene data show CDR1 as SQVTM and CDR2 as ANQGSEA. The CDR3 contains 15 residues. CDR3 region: CSVQTGLLSTDTQYF. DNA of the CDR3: TGCAGCGTGCAAACAGGGTTATTGAGCACAGATACGCAGTATTTT.

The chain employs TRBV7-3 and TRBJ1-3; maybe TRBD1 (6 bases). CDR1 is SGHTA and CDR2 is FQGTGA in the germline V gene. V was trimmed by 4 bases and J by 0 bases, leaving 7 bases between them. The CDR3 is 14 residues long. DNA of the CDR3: TGTGCCAGCAGCTCGGACAGCTCTGGAAACACCATATATTTT. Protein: CASSSDSSGNTIYF.

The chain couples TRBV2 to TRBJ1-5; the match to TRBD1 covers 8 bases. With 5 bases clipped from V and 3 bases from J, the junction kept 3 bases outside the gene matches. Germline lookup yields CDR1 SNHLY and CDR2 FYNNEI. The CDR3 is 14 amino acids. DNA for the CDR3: TGTGCCAGCAGTCGGACAGGGCCCAATCAGCCCCAGCATTTT. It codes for CASSRTGPNQPQHF.

CDR3 protein: CASKPPGQGNTGELFF. CDR3 in DNA: TGTGCCAGTAAGCCACCGGGACAGGGGAACACCGGGGAGCTGTTTTTT. This sequence joins TRBV19 and TRBJ2-2; 9 nucleotides line up with TRBD1. Germline assignment: CDR1 LNHDA and CDR2 SQIVND (reference sequence). This CDR3 comprises 16 residues. V was clipped by 7 bases and J by 1 base; unmatched bases: 7. The full variable domain, completed using reference TRBV19 and TRBJ2-2, is DGGITQSPKYLFRKEGQNVTLSCEQNLNHDAMYWYRQDPGQGLRLIYYSQIVNDFQKGDIAEGYSVSREKKESFPLTVTSAQKNPTAFYLCASKPPGQGNTGELFFGEGSRLTVL.

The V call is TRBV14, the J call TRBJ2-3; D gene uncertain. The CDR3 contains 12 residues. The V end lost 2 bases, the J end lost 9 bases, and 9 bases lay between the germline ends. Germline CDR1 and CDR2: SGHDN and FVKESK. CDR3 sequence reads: CASSQSPLTQYF. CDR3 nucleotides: TGTGCCAGCAGCCAAAGCCCGCTCACGCAGTATTTT.

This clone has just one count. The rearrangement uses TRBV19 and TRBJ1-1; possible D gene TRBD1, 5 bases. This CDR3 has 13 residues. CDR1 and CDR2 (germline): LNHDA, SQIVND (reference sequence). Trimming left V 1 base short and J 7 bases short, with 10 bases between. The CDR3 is CASSIARQIEAFF. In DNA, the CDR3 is TGTGCCAGTAGTATAGCAAGACAGATTGAAGCTTTCTTT.

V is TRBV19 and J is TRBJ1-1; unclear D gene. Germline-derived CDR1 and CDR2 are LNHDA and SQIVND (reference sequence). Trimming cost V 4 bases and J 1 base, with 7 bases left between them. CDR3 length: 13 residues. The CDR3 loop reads CASSSQSNTEAFF. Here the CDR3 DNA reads TGTGCCAGTAGTAGTCAGTCGAACACTGAAGCTTTCTTT.

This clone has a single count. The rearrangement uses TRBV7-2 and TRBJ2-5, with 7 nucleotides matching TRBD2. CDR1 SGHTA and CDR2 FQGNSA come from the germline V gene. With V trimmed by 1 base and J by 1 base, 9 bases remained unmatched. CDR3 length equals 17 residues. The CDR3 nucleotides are TGTGCCAGCAGCTTAGACTCCGCTAGCGGATTCCAAGAGACCCAGTACTTC. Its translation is CASSLDSASGFQETQYF.

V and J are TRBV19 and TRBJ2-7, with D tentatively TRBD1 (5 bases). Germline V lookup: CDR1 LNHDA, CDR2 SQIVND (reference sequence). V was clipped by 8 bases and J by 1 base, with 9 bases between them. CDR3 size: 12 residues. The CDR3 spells CASAGNSYEQYF. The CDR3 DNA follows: TGTGCCAGTGCAGGGAATTCCTACGAGCAGTACTTC.

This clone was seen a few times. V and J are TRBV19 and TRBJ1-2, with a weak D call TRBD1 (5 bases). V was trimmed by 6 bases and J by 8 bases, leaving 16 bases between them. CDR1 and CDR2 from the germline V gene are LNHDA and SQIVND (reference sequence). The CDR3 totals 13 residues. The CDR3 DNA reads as TGTGCCAGTAGGAACCCACAGGCGCCCGGCTACACCTTC. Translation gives CASRNPQAPGYTF.

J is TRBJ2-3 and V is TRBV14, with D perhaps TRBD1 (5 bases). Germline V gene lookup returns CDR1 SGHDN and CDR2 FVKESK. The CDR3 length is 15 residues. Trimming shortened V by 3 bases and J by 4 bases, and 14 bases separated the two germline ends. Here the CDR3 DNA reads TGTGCCAGCAGCCAGGGCAGGGTCTTCTCAGATACGCAGTATTTT. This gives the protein CASSQGRVFSDTQYF. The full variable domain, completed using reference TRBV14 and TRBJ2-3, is EAGVTQFPSHSVIEKGQTVTLRCDPISGHDNLYWYRRVMGKEIKFLLHFVKESKQDESGMPNNRFLAERTGGTYSTLKVQPAELEDSGVYFCASSQGRVFSDTQYFGPGTRLTVL.

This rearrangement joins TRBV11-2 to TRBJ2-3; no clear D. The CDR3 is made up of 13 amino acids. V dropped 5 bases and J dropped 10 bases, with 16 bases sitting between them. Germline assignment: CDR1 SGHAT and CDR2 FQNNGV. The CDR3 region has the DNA TGTGCCAGCAGCCCCGCCCTAGGCGTTTCGCAGTATTTT. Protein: CASSPALGVSQYF.

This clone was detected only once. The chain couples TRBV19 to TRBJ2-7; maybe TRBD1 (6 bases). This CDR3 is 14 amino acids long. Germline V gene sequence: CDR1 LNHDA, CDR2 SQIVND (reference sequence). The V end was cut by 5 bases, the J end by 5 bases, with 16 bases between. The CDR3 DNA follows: TGTGCCAGTAGTCTCTCAGTGGACAGCAACGAGCAGTACTTC. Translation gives CASSLSVDSNEQYF.

CDR3 sequence reads: CASTTGPYYGYTF. The CDR3 nucleotides read TGTGCCAGCACCACTGGGCCATACTATGGCTACACCTTC. The gene calls are TRBV6-6 and TRBJ1-2, with no clear D. This CDR3 has 13 residues. Germline V gene lookup returns CDR1 MNHNY and CDR2 SVGAGI (reference sequence). The V end was cut by 7 bases, the J end by 3 bases, with 12 bases between.

CDR3 in DNA: TGTGCCACCAGTGATAAACTAGCGGGGGGGATTGGTACGCAGTATTTT. Its translation: CATSDKLAGGIGTQYF. The chain is built from TRBV24-1 and TRBJ2-3, with 13 bases identical to TRBD2. Germline lookup yields CDR1 KGHDR and CDR2 SFDVKD. After removal of 3 bases from V and 8 bases from J, the junction contained 7 bases not matched to a gene. The CDR3 extends over 16 amino acids.

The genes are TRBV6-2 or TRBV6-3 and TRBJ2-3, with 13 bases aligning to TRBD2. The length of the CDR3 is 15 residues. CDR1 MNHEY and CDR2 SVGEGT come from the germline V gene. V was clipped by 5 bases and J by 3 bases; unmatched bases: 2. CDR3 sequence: CASSRTSGGTDTQYF. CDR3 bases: TGTGCCAGCAGTCGGACTAGCGGGGGAACAGATACGCAGTATTTT.

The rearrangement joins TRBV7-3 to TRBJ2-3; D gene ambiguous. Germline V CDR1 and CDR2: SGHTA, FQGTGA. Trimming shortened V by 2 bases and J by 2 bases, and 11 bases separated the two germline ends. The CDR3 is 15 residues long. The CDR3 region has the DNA TGTGCCAGCAGCTTAGGTTCTAGTGCCACAGATACGCAGTATTTT. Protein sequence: CASSLGSSATDTQYF.

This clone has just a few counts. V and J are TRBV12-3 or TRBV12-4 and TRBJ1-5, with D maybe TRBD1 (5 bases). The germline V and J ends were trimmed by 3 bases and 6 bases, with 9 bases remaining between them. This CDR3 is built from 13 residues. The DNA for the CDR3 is TGTGCCAGCAGTTTCAGGGTTACTCAGCCCCAGCATTTT. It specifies CASSFRVTQPQHF.

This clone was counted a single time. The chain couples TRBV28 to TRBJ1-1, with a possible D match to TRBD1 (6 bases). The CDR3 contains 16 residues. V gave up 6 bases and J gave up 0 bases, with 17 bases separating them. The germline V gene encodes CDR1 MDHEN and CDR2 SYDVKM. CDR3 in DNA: TGTGCCAGCAGAAACCCGGGACAATACATGAACACTGAAGCTTTCTTT. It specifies CASRNPGQYMNTEAFF.

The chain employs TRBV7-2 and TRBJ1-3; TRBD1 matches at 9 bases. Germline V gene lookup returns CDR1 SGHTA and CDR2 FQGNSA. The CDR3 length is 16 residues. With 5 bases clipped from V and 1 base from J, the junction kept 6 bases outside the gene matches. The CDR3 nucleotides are TGTGCCAGCAGCCGCGACGACAGGGGGTCTGGAAACACCATATATTTT. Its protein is CASSRDDRGSGNTIYF.

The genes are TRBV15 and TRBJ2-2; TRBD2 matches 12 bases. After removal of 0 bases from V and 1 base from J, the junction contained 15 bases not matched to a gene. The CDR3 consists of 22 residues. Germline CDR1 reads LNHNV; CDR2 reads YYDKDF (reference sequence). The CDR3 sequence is CATSREKGATGLAGLNTGELFF. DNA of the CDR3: TGTGCCACCAGCAGAGAGAAGGGGGCGACAGGACTAGCGGGGTTGAACACCGGGGAGCTGTTTTTT.

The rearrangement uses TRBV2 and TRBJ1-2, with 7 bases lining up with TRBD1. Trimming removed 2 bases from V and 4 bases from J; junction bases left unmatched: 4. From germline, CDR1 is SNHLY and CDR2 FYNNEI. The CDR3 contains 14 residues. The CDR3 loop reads CASSEPDRFYGYTF. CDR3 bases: TGTGCCAGCAGTGAACCGGACAGGTTCTATGGCTACACCTTC.

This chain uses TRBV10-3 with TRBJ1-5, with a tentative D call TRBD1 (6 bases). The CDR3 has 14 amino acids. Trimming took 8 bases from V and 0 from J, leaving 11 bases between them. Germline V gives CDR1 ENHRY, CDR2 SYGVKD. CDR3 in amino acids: CAISTGFSNQPQHF. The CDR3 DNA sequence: TGTGCCATCTCGACAGGCTTTAGCAATCAGCCCCAGCATTTT.

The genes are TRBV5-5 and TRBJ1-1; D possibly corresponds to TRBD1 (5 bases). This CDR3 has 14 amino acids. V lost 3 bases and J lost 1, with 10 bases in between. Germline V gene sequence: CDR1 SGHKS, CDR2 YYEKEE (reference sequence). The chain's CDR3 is CASSSLGANTEAFF. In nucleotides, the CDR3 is TGTGCCAGCAGCTCTCTTGGGGCGAACACTGAAGCTTTCTTT.

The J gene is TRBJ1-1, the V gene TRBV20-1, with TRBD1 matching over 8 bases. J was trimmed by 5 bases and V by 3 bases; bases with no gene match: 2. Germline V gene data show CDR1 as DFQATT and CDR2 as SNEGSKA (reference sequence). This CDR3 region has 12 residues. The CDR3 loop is CSASTGGTEAFF. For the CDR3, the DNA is TGCAGTGCTAGTACAGGGGGTACTGAAGCTTTCTTT.

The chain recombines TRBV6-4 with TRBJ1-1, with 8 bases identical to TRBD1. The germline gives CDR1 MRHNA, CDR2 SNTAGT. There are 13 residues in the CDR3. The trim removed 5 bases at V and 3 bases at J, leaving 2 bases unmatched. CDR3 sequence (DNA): TGTGCCAGCAGTCAGGGGGCTCACACTGAAGCTTTCTTT. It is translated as CASSQGAHTEAFF.

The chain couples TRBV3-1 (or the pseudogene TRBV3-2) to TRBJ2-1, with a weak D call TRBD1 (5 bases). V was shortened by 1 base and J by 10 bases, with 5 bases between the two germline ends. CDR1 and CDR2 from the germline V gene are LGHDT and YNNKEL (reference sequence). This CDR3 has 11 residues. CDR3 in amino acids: CASSQGGEQFF. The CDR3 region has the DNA TGTGCCAGCAGCCAAGGGGGCGAGCAGTTCTTC.